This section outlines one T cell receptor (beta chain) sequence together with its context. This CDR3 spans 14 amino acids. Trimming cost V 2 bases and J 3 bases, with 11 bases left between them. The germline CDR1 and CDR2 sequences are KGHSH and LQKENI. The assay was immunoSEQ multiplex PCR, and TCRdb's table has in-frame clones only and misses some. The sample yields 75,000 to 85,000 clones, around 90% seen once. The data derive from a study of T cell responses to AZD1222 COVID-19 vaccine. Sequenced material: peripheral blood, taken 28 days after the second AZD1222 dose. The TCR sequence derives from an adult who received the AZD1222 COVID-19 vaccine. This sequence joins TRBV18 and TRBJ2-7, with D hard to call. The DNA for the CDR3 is TGTGCCAGCTCACCAGGGCACAACCTCTACGAGCAGTACTTC. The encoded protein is CASSPGHNLYEQYF.